These T cell receptor beta chains were read from a single sample in a study of early T cells in non-severe SARS-CoV-2 infection. TCRdb independently ran MiXCR on the 5' RACE reads; one entry per CDR3 protein. The sample includes 90,000 to 130,000 distinct CDR3 sequences, 10% to 15% of them seen just once. The input for sequencing was whole blood, taken at baseline. All receptors derive from an adult who was a healthcare worker with PCR-confirmed SARS-CoV-2 infection or an uninfected control (not recorded which). Both conserved end residues are part of each CDR3. D genes are given only for firm matches. Clone size is shown for a subset of rows, as once, few, many or a class of expanded clone.

TRBJ1-1 | TRBV7-9 | - | many | CASSPEVGAEAFF | TGTGCCAGCAGCCCCGAAGTAGGAGCTGAAGCTTTCTTT
TRBJ2-1 | TRBV11-2 | TRBD2 | few | CASSNRLAGENEQFF | TGTGCCAGCAGCAATAGACTAGCGGGAGAGAATGAGCAGTTCTTC
TRBJ1-2 | TRBV2 | - | - | CASSDSEKKNGYTF | TGTGCCAGCAGTGACAGCGAGAAAAAAAATGGCTACACCTTC
TRBJ2-1 | TRBV5-1 | TRBD2 | once | CATKGGALLDEQFF | TGCGCCACGAAGGGAGGGGCCCTCCTGGATGAGCAGTTCTTC
TRBJ2-1 | TRBV2 | TRBD2 | - | CASSEGMVRDYHNEQFF | TGTGCCAGCAGTGAAGGTATGGTAAGGGACTACCACAATGAGCAGTTCTTC
TRBJ2-1 | TRBV28 | TRBD2 | few | CASSLWAGSSGAEQFF | TGTGCCAGCAGTTTATGGGCCGGGTCTAGCGGGGCTGAGCAGTTCTTC
TRBJ1-3 | TRBV30 | - | few | CAWRRGGNTIYF | TGTGCCTGGAGAAGGGGTGGAAACACCATATATTTT
TRBJ1-1 | TRBV15 | TRBD1 | few | CATSRDRQGGTEAFF | TGTGCCACCAGCAGAGATCGACAGGGGGGGACTGAAGCTTTCTTT
TRBJ1-1 | TRBV5-1 | - | - | CASSPEDIRGRTEAFF | TGCGCCAGCAGCCCGGAAGACATCAGGGGTAGAACTGAAGCTTTCTTT
TRBJ1-2 | TRBV20-1 | - | few | CSAAEGRSYGYTF | TGCAGTGCGGCAGAGGGACGATCTTATGGCTACACCTTC
TRBJ1-2 | TRBV7-9 | - | many | CASSGGNYGYTF | TGTGCCAGCAGCGGGGGGAACTATGGCTACACCTTC
TRBJ1-3 | TRBV7-8 | TRBD1 | few | CASSSGTGVLVPGNTIYF | TGTGCCAGCAGCTCCGGGACAGGGGTTTTGGTTCCTGGAAACACCATATATTTT
TRBJ2-7 | TRBV7-9 | TRBD1 | - | CASSPTRDSRNYEQYF | TGTGCCAGCAGCCCGACCCGGGACAGTCGGAACTACGAGCAGTACTTC
TRBJ1-6 | TRBV30 | TRBD1 | few | CAWSPGQGKEGHNSPLHF | TGTGCCTGGAGTCCCGGACAGGGGAAGGAAGGGCATAATTCACCCCTCCACTTT
TRBJ1-4 | TRBV2 | TRBD1 | few | CASTYMTGGDEKLFF | TGTGCCAGCACCTATATGACAGGGGGCGATGAAAAACTGTTTTTT
TRBJ2-7 | TRBV28 | - | - | CASSFRGGAPYEQYF | TGTGCCAGCAGTTTCCGAGGGGGAGCTCCCTACGAGCAGTACTTC
TRBJ1-1 | TRBV7-3 | - | few | CASSRGQNTEAFF | TGTGCCAGCAGCCGGGGCCAGAACACTGAAGCTTTCTTT
TRBJ2-7 | TRBV29-1 | - | - | CSASGPKSYEQYF | TGCAGCGCCTCGGGCCCGAAATCCTACGAGCAGTACTTC
TRBJ2-5 | TRBV6-1 | - | few | CASSEFPNREETQYF | TGTGCCAGCAGTGAATTTCCCAACAGGGAAGAGACCCAGTACTTC
TRBJ2-3 | TRBV29-1 | - | few | CSAGADTQYF | TGCAGCGCAGGCGCAGATACGCAGTATTTT
TRBJ1-3 | TRBV18 | TRBD1 | few | CASSPSRGRFGNTIYF | TGTGCCAGCTCACCATCCAGGGGGCGATTTGGAAACACCATATATTTT
TRBJ1-1 | TRBV6-2/TRBV6-3 | TRBD1 | - | CASSYSPDRGLTEAFF | TGTGCCAGCAGTTACAGCCCGGACAGGGGGCTTACTGAAGCTTTCTTT
TRBJ2-1 | TRBV24-1 | - | few | CATSDPSDNHGNEQFF | TGTGCCACCAGTGATCCCAGTGACAATCACGGCAATGAGCAGTTCTTC